This TCR beta chain was documented in a study of technical replicates of blood from several donors. The V gene's germline CDR1 is SGHAT and CDR2 FQNNGV. This CDR3 has 15 amino acids. The V gene lost 1 base and the J gene lost 0 bases, with 8 bases spanning the gap. The method was immunoSEQ multiplex PCR; TCRdb's version includes in-frame clones alone and lacks a portion of them. The table lists fewer than 65,000 clones, around nine tenths of them singletons. Input material: PBMCs. The chain joins TRBV11-2 to TRBJ2-3; D call uncertain. This TCR came from a human donor in good health. Some clones in this sample may be carry-over from other donors' samples. CDR3 in DNA: TGTGCCAGCAGCTTAGGTCTAGTTAGCACAGATACGCAGTATTTT. Amino acids: CASSLGLVSTDTQYF.